A single sample is the source of the 16 T cell receptor beta chains below, sequenced in a study of beta chain features in type 1 diabetes (dated 2018 in TCRdb). Libraries were made using the immunoSEQ multiplex PCR assay. The High Capacity cDNA Reverse Transcription Kit was used to reverse transcribe all of the isolated RNA, meaning that expressed TCRB transcripts were what got sequenced. In its TCRdb copy, this immuneACCESS table keeps in-frame sequences only and misses some clones. Where compared with another copy, unresolved V genes explain less than half of these, and the others have no known cause. Here the sample has around 190,000 clones; less than 15% occur a single time. The ten largest clones capture 0.62% of the sample. Sequencing was carried out using central memory CD4+ T cells from blood. These receptors were taken from a young woman in good health.

V usage is TRBV15 and J usage is TRBJ2-1; a possible D gene is TRBD1 (6 bases). Germline values: CDR1 LNHNV, CDR2 YYDKDF (reference sequence). CDR3 length: 13 amino acids. V dropped 4 bases and J dropped 5 bases, with 9 bases sitting between them. The DNA for the CDR3 is TGTGCCACCAGCAATGGACAGAACAATGAGCAGTTCTTC. The encoded protein is CATSNGQNNEQFF.

This rearrangement joins TRBV7-2 to TRBJ2-1; 8 bases are shared with TRBD1. The trim removed 4 bases at V and 7 bases at J, leaving 12 bases unmatched. Germline values: CDR1 SGHTA, CDR2 FQGNSA. The CDR3 has 16 amino acids. CDR3 region: CASSWTGTALLNEQFF. The CDR3 DNA is TGTGCCAGCAGCTGGACAGGGACGGCCCTACTGAATGAGCAGTTCTTC. Supplemented by reference TRBV7-2 and TRBJ2-1, the full variable domain reads GAGVSQSPSNKVTEKGKDVELRCDPISGHTALYWYRQSLGQGLEFLIYFQGNSAPDKSGLPSDRFSAERTGGSVSTLTIQRTQQEDSAVYLCASSWTGTALLNEQFFGPGTRLTVL.

V gene TRBV19 combines with J gene TRBJ2-5, with 10 bases aligning to TRBD2. Germline CDR1 and CDR2: LNHDA and SQIVND (reference sequence). V shed 1 base and J 5 bases; nucleotides not matched to a gene: 10. CDR3 length: 17 residues. The CDR3 spells CASSIGGASGSGETQYF. CDR3 bases: TGTGCCAGTAGTATAGGAGGAGCTAGCGGGAGCGGGGAGACCCAGTACTTC.

The chain recombines TRBV28 with TRBJ1-1; D is undetermined. The germline V gene has CDR1 MDHEN and CDR2 SYDVKM. The ends were cut back, 4 bases at V and 10 bases at J, with 16 bases in the middle. This CDR3 comprises 13 residues. As DNA, the CDR3 is TGTGCCAGCAGTTACAAATCAGGAATGGGAGCTTTCTTT. Encoded protein: CASSYKSGMGAFF.

V gene TRBV29-1 combines with J gene TRBJ1-1; D is perhaps TRBD1 (5 bases). Germline lookup yields CDR1 SQVTM and CDR2 ANQGSEA. The CDR3 length is 11 residues. The ends were cut back, 7 bases at V and 1 base at J, with 7 bases in the middle. The CDR3 protein is CSGQWNTEAFF. The CDR3 DNA reads TGCAGCGGACAGTGGAACACTGAAGCTTTCTTT.

V is TRBV5-1 and J is TRBJ1-2; TRBD1 matches at 7 bases. The CDR3 contains 14 residues. Trimming took 0 bases from V and 4 from J; bases not matched to a gene: 3. Germline V gene sequence: CDR1 SGHRS, CDR2 YFSETQ. CDR3 loop: CASSLEQGLYGYTF. In DNA form, the CDR3 reads TGCGCCAGCAGCTTGGAACAGGGGCTCTATGGCTACACCTTC.

The table lists this clone with a few counts. The gene calls are TRBV11-3 and TRBJ2-5; the D gene is possibly TRBD2 (5 bases). Trimming stripped 1 base from V and 1 base from J, with 7 bases between. The CDR3 contains 14 residues. CDR1 is SGHNT and CDR2 is YENEEA in the germline V gene. DNA for the CDR3: TGTGCCAGCAGCTTAGCGGGGAGCCAAGAGACCCAGTACTTC. Translation gives CASSLAGSQETQYF.

The rearrangement links TRBV5-6 to TRBJ2-6, with D tentatively TRBD2 (6 bases). CDR1 and CDR2 (germline): SGHDT, YYEEEE. V lost 3 bases, J lost 2 bases, and 9 bases lay in between. The CDR3 sequence is 15 residues long. This CDR3 reads CASSSTGAGANVLTF. CDR3 DNA sequence: TGTGCCAGCAGCTCAACGGGGGCTGGGGCCAACGTCCTGACTTTC. Supplemented by reference TRBV5-6 and TRBJ2-6, the full variable domain reads DAGVTQSPTHLIKTRGQQVTLRCSPKSGHDTVSWYQQALGQGPQFIFQYYEEEERQRGNFPDRFSGHQFPNYSSELNVNALLLGDSALYLCASSSTGAGANVLTFGAGSRLTVL.

Ten or more counts support this clone. The chain combines TRBV29-1 with TRBJ2-3; possible D gene TRBD1, 6 bases. The CDR3 is 14 amino acids. The V end lost 7 bases, the J end lost 0 bases, and 14 bases lay between the germline ends. CDR1 is SQVTM and CDR2 is ANQGSEA in the germline V gene. The CDR3 reads CSGSRQASTDTQYF. CDR3 coding DNA: TGCAGCGGGTCTAGACAGGCGAGCACAGATACGCAGTATTTT.

The CDR3 is CAWSVRLDFTGELFF. The CDR3 bases are TGTGCCTGGAGTGTACGGCTAGACTTCACCGGGGAGCTGTTTTTT. This sequence joins TRBV30 and TRBJ2-2; D is unclear. V gave up 0 bases and J gave up 4 bases, with 12 bases separating them. Germline V gene sequence: CDR1 GTSNPN, CDR2 SVGIG (reference sequence). The CDR3 sequence is 15 residues long.

This clone was recorded a few times. The V call is TRBV5-4, the J call TRBJ2-3, with TRBD2 matching over 7 bases. The CDR3 loop spans 14 amino acids. Germline loops: CDR1 SGHNT, CDR2 YYREEE (reference sequence). The V gene end was trimmed by 4 bases and the J gene end by 6 bases; junction bases not matched to a gene: 8. The CDR3 region is CASSPRPSGDTQYF. CDR3 sequence (DNA): TGTGCCAGCAGCCCCAGACCTAGCGGTGATACGCAGTATTTT. The variable domain in full, with the rest retrieved from reference TRBV5-4 and TRBJ2-3, is ETGVTQSPTHLIKTRGQQVTLRCSSQSGHNTVSWYQQALGQGPQFIFQYYREEENGRGNFPPRFSGLQFPNYSSELNVNALELDDSALYLCASSPRPSGDTQYFGPGTRLTVL.

This clone showed up just a few times. The chain combines TRBV2 with TRBJ1-1; the D is unclear. Germline loops: CDR1 SNHLY, CDR2 FYNNEI. The length of the CDR3 is 13 residues. V lost 7 bases and J lost 7, with 16 bases in between. The CDR3 DNA follows: TGTGCCAGCATGAGGGTAGGGATGGGTGAAGCTTTCTTT. Its protein is CASMRVGMGEAFF.

This clone came up a few times. The chain uses TRBV7-9 and TRBJ2-3; maybe TRBD2 (6 bases). CDR1 and CDR2 from the germline V gene are SEHNR and FQNEAQ (reference sequence). Trimming pared 10 bases from V and 0 bases from J, leaving 17 bases between. This CDR3 region has 15 residues. The CDR3 spells CATAVRDFSTDTQYF. CDR3 DNA sequence: TGTGCCACCGCAGTCCGGGACTTTAGCACAGATACGCAGTATTTT.

The V call is TRBV11-2, the J call TRBJ2-7; the D gene is possibly TRBD2 (6 bases). The CDR3 spans 13 residues. Trimming took off 5 bases at V and 3 bases at J, with 11 bases between the two ends. CDR1 is SGHAT and CDR2 is FQNNGV in the germline V gene. This CDR3 is CASSTGTYYEQYF. In DNA, the CDR3 is TGTGCCAGCAGCACCGGGACTTACTACGAGCAGTACTTC. The full variable domain, in which reference TRBV11-2 and TRBJ2-7 provide the parts outside the CDR3, is EAGVAQSPRYKIIEKRQSVAFWCNPISGHATLYWYQQILGQGPKLLIQFQNNGVVDDSQLPKDRFSAERLKGVDSTLKIQPAKLEDSAVYLCASSTGTYYEQYFGPGTRLTVT.

V and J are TRBV29-1 and TRBJ2-1; 8 bases fit TRBD2. After removal of 7 bases from V and 13 bases from J, the junction contained 15 bases not matched to a gene. Germline V CDR1 and CDR2: SQVTM, ANQGSEA. CDR3 length: 13 residues. The CDR3 spells CSGGSSGLTSQFF. CDR3 DNA sequence: TGCAGCGGGGGATCTAGCGGGCTCACCTCTCAGTTCTTC.

This clone was observed a few times. The rearrangement uses TRBV7-9 and TRBJ2-4, with 7 bases matching TRBD2. V trimming: 5 bases; J trimming: 4 bases; junction bases outside the gene matches: 8. In germline, CDR1 is SEHNR, CDR2 FQNEAQ (reference sequence). This CDR3 spans 15 amino acids. CDR3 DNA: TGTGCCAGCAGCCCGAGACTAGCAGAGAAAAACATTCAGTACTTC. Protein: CASSPRLAEKNIQYF.